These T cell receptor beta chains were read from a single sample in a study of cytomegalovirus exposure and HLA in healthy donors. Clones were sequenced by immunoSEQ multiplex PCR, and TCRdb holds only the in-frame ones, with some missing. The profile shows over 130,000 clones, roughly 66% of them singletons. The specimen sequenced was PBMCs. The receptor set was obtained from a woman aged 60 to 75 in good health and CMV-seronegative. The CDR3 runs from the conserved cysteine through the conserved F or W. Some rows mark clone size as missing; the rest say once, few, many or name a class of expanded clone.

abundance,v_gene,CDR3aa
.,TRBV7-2,CASSLGGLQGGLGYTF
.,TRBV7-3,CASNLGGPGYEQYF
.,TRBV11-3,CASSNRRGDTQYF
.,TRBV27,CASSLSPLGGNQPQHF
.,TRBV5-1,CASSLEGGWTYNEQFF
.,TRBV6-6,CASRGGAGFNYGYTF
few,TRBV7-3,CASSSATGYTGELFF
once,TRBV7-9,CASSLDGGNYNEQFF
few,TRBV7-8,CASSLGTVGNTIYF
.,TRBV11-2,CASSPGKDHHYEQYF
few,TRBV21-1,CASSKNTGPGVCDTQYF
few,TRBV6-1,CASRPTQGGRETQYF
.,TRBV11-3,CASSLSPGEQYF
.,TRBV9,CASSVFGSTDTQYF
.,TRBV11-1,CASSQESGGVTGELFF
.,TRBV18,CASSLDRGLNQPQHF
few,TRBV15,CATSRDPGRGDTQYF
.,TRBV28,CASSGSGRNSEQFF
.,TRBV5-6,CASSSGTGQNSPLHF
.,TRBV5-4,CASSLKRGAQSYEQYF
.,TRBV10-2,CASSQGLAGATQETQYF
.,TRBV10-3,CAARDRAYEQYF
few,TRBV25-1,CASDDGANTGELFF
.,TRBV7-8,CASSLASWGGYEQYF
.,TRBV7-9,CSSSLASGGFGNQPQHF
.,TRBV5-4,CASSPRAGGPQETQYF
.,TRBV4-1,CASSAYRGLTEAFF
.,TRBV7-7,CASSRGAGEKRGELFF
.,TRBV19,CASSMGAGGASSLYGYTF
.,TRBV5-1,CASSLVSRGETQYF
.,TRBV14,CASSQGGLSGGPKTQYF
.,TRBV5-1,CASSLTTGTATDTQYF
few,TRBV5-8,CASSFGQSTDTQYF
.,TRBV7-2,CASSLAPEGYTIYF
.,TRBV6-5,CASSRDRASNQPQHF
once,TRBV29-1,CSVERGGGGGYTF
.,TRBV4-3,CASSQAWASDEQFF
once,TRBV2,CASSEGMAGINEQYF
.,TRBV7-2,CASSLVPENIQYF
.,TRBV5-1,CASSSPTGGQETQYF
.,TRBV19,CASDEQGSSNQPQHF
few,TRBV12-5,CASGQQVDTQYF
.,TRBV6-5,CASTKPGMNTEVFF
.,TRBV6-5,CASRPGTGIYGYTF
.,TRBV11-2,CASSLDIKVPGGYTF